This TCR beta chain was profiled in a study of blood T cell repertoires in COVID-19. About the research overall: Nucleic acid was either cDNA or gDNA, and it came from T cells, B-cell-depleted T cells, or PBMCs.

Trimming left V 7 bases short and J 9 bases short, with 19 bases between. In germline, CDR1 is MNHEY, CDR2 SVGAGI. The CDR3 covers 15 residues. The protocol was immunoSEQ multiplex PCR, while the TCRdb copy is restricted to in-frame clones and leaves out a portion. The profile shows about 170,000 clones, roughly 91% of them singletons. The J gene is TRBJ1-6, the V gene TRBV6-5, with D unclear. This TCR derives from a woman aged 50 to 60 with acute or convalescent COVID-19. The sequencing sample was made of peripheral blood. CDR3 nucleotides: TGTGCCAGCAAATCGAAAGGCGGTATAGGTTCACCCCTCCACTTT. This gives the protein CASKSKGGIGSPLHF.